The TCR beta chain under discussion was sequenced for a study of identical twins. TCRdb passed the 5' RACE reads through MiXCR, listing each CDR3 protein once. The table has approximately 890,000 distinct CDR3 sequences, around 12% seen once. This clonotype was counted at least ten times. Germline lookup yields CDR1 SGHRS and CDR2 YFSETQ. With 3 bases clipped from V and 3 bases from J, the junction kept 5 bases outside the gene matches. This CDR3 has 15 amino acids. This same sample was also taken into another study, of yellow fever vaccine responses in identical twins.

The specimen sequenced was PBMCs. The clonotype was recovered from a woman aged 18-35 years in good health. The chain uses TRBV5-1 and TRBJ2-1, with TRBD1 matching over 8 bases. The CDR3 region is CASSWSGGNYNEQFF. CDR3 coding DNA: TGCGCCAGCAGCTGGTCAGGGGGCAACTACAATGAGCAGTTCTTC.